This T cell receptor beta chain was found in a study of cytomegalovirus exposure and HLA in healthy donors. Findings and caveats of the study: The study put 150 to 200 TCR beta chains on its list as cytomegalovirus-associated. Within an earlier analysis, most TCR beta V segments proved productive either about 87% or about 30% of the time. An analysis that was carried out later associated 15,000 to 20,000 TCR beta sequences with HLA alleles at 0.05 false discovery rate.

V was trimmed by 0 bases and J by 1 base, leaving 6 bases between them. Germline V lookup: CDR1 MNHEY, CDR2 SVGAGI. The CDR3 extends over 14 amino acids. The PCR ran on 60 Vbeta and 13 Jbeta primers. The assay was immunoSEQ multiplex PCR, and TCRdb's table has in-frame clones only and misses some. The sample shows under 150,000 clones, around three quarters of them seen only once. Comment on this clone: The antigen is unknown. This specimen includes other DNA sequences encoding the same CDR3.

This receptor was taken from a man aged 25 to 40 in good health and CMV-seronegative. The sample comprised PBMCs. The chain has TRBV6-5 and TRBJ1-1; D remains unclear. The CDR3 is CASSYSNGNTEAFF. The CDR3 nucleotides read TGTGCCAGCAGTTACTCGAACGGGAACACTGAAGCTTTCTTT.